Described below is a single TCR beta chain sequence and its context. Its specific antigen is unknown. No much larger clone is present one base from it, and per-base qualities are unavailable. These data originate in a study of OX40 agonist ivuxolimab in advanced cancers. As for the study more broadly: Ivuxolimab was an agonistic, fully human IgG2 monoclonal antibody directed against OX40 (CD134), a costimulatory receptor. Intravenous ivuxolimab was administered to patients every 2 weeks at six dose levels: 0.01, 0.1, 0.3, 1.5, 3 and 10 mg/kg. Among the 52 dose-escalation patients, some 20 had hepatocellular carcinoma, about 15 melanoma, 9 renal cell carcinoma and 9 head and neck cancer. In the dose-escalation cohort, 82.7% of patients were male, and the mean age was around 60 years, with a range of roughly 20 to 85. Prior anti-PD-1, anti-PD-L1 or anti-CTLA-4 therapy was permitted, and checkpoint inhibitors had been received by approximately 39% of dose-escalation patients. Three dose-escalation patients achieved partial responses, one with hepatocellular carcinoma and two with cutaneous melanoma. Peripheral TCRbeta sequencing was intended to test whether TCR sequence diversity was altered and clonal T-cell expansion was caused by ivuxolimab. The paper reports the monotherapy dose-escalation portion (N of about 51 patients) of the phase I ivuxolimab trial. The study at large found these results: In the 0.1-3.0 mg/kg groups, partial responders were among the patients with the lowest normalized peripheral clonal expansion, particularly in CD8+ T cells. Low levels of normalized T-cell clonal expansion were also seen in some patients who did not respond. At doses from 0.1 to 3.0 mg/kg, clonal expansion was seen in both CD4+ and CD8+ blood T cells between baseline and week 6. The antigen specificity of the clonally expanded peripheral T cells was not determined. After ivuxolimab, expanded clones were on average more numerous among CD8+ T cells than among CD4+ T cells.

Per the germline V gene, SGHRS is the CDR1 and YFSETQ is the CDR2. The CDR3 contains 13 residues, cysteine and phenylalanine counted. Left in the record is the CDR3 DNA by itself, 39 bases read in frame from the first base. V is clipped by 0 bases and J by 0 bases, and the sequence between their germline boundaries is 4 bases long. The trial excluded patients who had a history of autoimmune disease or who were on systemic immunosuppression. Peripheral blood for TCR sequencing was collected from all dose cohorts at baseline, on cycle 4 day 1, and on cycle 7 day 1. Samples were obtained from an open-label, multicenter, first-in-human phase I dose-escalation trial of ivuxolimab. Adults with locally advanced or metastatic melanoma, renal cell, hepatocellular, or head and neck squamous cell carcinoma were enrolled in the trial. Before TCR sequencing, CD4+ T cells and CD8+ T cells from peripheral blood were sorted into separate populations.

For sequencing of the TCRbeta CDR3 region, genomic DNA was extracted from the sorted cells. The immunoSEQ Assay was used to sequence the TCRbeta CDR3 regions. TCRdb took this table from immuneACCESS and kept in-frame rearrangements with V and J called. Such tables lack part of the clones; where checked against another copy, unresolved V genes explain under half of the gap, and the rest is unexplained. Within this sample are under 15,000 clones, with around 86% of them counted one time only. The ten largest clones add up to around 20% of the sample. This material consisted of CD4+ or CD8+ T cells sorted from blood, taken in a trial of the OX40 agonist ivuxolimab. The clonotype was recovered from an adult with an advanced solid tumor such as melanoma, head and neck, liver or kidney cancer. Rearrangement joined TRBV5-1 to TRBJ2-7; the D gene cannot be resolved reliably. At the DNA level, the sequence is TGCGCCAGCAGCTTGGCCCTCTCCTACGAGCAGTACTTC. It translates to CASSLALSYEQYF.